The 7 T cell receptor beta chains presented below share a single source sample, sequenced in a study of post-analysis software for immune sequencing data. Study outcomes and limitations: Patients used about five TRBV segments, including TRBV5-6, TRBV5-1 and TRBV20-1, more often than controls.

No antigen has been assigned to these receptors. Each TCR beta cDNA library carried unique molecular identifiers. From the PCR reads, TCRdb called clonotypes with MiXCR, one entry per CDR3 protein. This sample has fewer than 900,000 distinct CDR3 sequences, with about 43% found just once. Specimen: blood. Receptor source: a girl between 10 and 17 years old with multiple sclerosis.

This chain uses TRBV20-1 with TRBJ2-5; perhaps TRBD2 as D (5 bases). V was clipped by 3 bases and J by 5 bases, with 10 bases between them. Germline V gene sequence: CDR1 DFQATT, CDR2 SNEGSKA (reference sequence). The CDR3 contains 12 residues. CDR3 nucleotides: TGCAGTGCTAGCTCTAGCAGTGAGACCCAGTACTTC. It translates to CSASSSSETQYF.

V gene TRBV19 combines with J gene TRBJ2-1; D gene ambiguous. V was shortened by 7 bases and J by 2 bases, with 9 bases between the two germline ends. CDR1 is LNHDA and CDR2 is SQIVND in the germline V gene (reference sequence). The length of the CDR3 is 13 residues. CDR3 sequence: CASKDTPYNEQFF. For the CDR3, the DNA is TGTGCCAGTAAAGATACTCCCTACAATGAGCAGTTCTTC.

The chain employs TRBV4-3 and TRBJ1-2, with a weak D call TRBD1 (6 bases). This CDR3 spans 16 amino acids. In germline, CDR1 is LGHNA, CDR2 YSLEER. Trimming cost V 1 base and J 5 bases, with 17 bases left between them. The CDR3 coding sequence is TGCGCCAGCAGCCAAGCAAGGCAGGGGATTGGATATGGCTACACCTTC. It is translated as CASSQARQGIGYGYTF.

J is TRBJ2-1 and V is TRBV3-1; 12 nucleotides align to TRBD2. This CDR3 has 17 amino acids. CDR1 is LGHDT and CDR2 is YNNKEL in the germline V gene (reference sequence). Trimming cost V 1 base and J 3 bases; bases outside gene matches: 4. CDR3 sequence reads: CASSQGASGRVYNEQFF. The CDR3 DNA is TGTGCCAGCAGCCAAGGGGCTAGCGGGAGGGTCTACAATGAGCAGTTCTTC.

The chain uses TRBV6-6 and TRBJ2-7; D not certain. The CDR3 contains 15 residues. Germline CDR1 and CDR2: MNHNY and SVGAGI (reference sequence). Deletions cut 3 bases from V and 0 bases from J, with 12 bases between. The CDR3 sequence is CASSYSGRSSYEQYF. CDR3 bases: TGTGCCAGCAGTTATTCCGGCCGCAGCTCCTACGAGCAGTACTTC.

The chain joins TRBV7-9 to TRBJ2-5, with no clear D. This CDR3 region has 14 residues. Germline CDR1 reads SEHNR; CDR2 reads FQNEAQ (reference sequence). The ends were cut back, 3 bases at V and 3 bases at J, with 11 bases in the middle. The CDR3 reads CASSFLQLEETQYF. In nucleotides, the CDR3 is TGTGCCAGCAGCTTTCTGCAGCTGGAAGAGACCCAGTACTTC. The full variable domain, with the rest looked up from reference TRBV7-9 and TRBJ2-5, is DTGVSQNPRHKITKRGQNVTFRCDPISEHNRLYWYRQTLGQGPEFLTYFQNEAQLEKSRLLSDRFSAERPKGSFSTLEIQRTEQGDSAMYLCASSFLQLEETQYFGPGTRLLVL.

This rearrangement joins TRBV5-1 to TRBJ2-7, with 12 bases that match TRBD2. The CDR3 contains 12 residues. V lost 5 bases and J lost 7; bases outside the gene matches: 1. Germline CDR1 reads SGHRS; CDR2 reads YFSETQ. For the CDR3, the DNA is TGCGCCAGCAGGACTAGCGGGGGTGAGCAGTACTTC. Protein: CASRTSGGEQYF.